These 3 T cell receptor beta chains were all obtained from the same sample, sequenced in a study of blood T cells in healthy people across ages (dated by TCRdb to 2013 to 2016). Library preparation used 5' RACE. Sequencing took place on an Illumina HiSeq 2500. A second PCR of roughly 6 to 11 cycles was run with a J-beta primer mix and a sample-barcoded 5' primer. TCRdb reprocessing: public reads trimmed at Q25 with fastp, clones called with MiXCR, in-frame beta chains kept. CDR3 protein duplicates are merged, each entry listing the most common genes and DNA. The sample records around 710,000 distinct CDR3 sequences, 35% to 45% of which are singletons. The ten largest clones represent around a fifth of the sample. Source material: blood. The receptor set was obtained from a woman aged 55-69 years in good health.

This clonotype has a handful of counts. The gene calls are TRBV7-9 and TRBJ1-6; 7 positions agree with TRBD1. The J segment lost 10 bases and the V segment lost 3 bases, leaving 6 bases of the junction unmatched. There are 14 residues in the CDR3. Germline V gene sequence: CDR1 SEHNR, CDR2 FQNEAQ (reference sequence). The DNA for the CDR3 is TGTGCCAGCAGCTTGACAGGGAGGATGTCACCCCTCCACTTT. It translates to CASSLTGRMSPLHF. Complete variable domain (other parts from reference TRBV7-9 and TRBJ1-6): DTGVSQNPRHKITKRGQNVTFRCDPISEHNRLYWYRQTLGQGPEFLTYFQNEAQLEKSRLLSDRFSAERPKGSFSTLEIQRTEQGDSAMYLCASSLTGRMSPLHFGNGTRLTVT.

This chain connects TRBV20-1 to TRBJ2-1; maybe TRBD1 (6 bases). V shed 2 bases and J shed 3 bases, with 14 bases lying between them. There are 15 residues in the CDR3. Per germline, CDR1 DFQATT and CDR2 SNEGSKA (reference sequence). CDR3 nucleotide sequence: TGCAGTGCTAGACCCCGGGACAAGCACTACAATGAGCAGTTCTTC. This gives the protein CSARPRDKHYNEQFF.

Remarks on this clonotype: Germline and junction disagree at one end, which may indicate a read error. V is TRBV6-2 or TRBV6-3 and J is TRBJ1-2; D is perhaps TRBD1 (6 bases). The length of the CDR3 is 13 residues. CDR1 and CDR2 (germline): MNHEY, SVGEGT. CDR3 sequence reads: CASSTGLNHGYTF. The CDR3 DNA follows: TGTGCCAGTTCGACAGGCCTTAACCATGGCTACACCTTC.